This passage covers 11 T cell receptor beta chains from one sample sequenced in a study of shared clonotypes between healthy human individuals (dated by TCRdb to about 2020). Library generation was performed with the immunoSEQ multiplex PCR assay. This is the immuneACCESS table as TCRdb keeps it, with only in-frame sequences that have V and J called. A part of the clones is gone; compared with another copy, unresolved V genes explain less than half, and the rest is unexplained. Here the sample has about 2.4 million clones; just over 90% occur a single time. 0.14% of the sample rests with the top ten. Source material: naive CD4+ T cells sorted from blood. The cell subset or site tag for this specimen amounts to: CD45RA+ positively selected. These TCRs come from a man between 18 and 35 years old in good health.

This clone was counted a single time. The CDR3, as DNA: TGTGCCAGCAGTAAAGCAGGAAAAGCCAAAAACATTCAGTACTTC. Translating it yields CASSKAGKAKNIQYF. The chain links TRBV27 to TRBJ2-4; no firm D call. The CDR3 length is 15 residues. In germline, CDR1 is MNHEY, CDR2 SMNVEV (reference sequence). Trimming pared 5 bases from V and 0 bases from J, leaving 11 bases between.

The V call is TRBV6-6, the J call TRBJ1-1; D is unclear. From germline, CDR1 is MNHNY and CDR2 SVGAGI (reference sequence). The CDR3 is 14 residues long. With 5 bases removed from V and 11 bases from J, the gap between germline ends came to 21 bases. CDR3 amino acids: CASSPGTGLIGAFF. The CDR3 DNA follows: TGTGCCAGCAGTCCAGGAACCGGCCTTATAGGGGCTTTCTTT.

J is TRBJ2-3 and V is TRBV5-6; perhaps TRBD2 as D (7 bases). Trimming shortened V by 3 bases and J by 1 base, and 12 bases separated the two germline ends. CDR3 length equals 15 residues. Germline CDR1 reads SGHDT; CDR2 reads YYEEEE. Here the CDR3 reads CASSWGGHGTDTQYF. The CDR3 nucleotides are TGTGCCAGCAGCTGGGGGGGGCACGGCACAGATACGCAGTATTTT.

The chain joins TRBV10-3 to TRBJ2-7; TRBD1 might be the D (5 bases). CDR1 and CDR2 from the germline V gene are ENHRY and SYGVKD. V lost 0 bases and J lost 6, with 21 bases in between. There are 17 residues in the CDR3. The CDR3 nucleotides read TGTGCCATCAGTGAGTCGATTGTTGGGGCAGGGAAGGCCGAGCAGTACTTC. Encoded protein: CAISESIVGAGKAEQYF.

V usage is TRBV5-4 and J usage is TRBJ2-7; TRBD1 aligns across 9 bases. CDR3 length: 16 residues. Germline V CDR1 and CDR2: SGHNT, YYREEE (reference sequence). J gave up 4 bases and V 6 bases, and 14 bases lay outside the gene matches. This CDR3 is CASTGGRDRAEYEQYF. The DNA for the CDR3 is TGTGCCAGCACCGGGGGGAGGGACAGGGCTGAATACGAGCAGTACTTC.

This clone was seen more than once but under ten times. The chain is built from TRBV19 and TRBJ1-5, with TRBD1 as a possible D gene (6 bases). Deletions cut 4 bases from V and 6 bases from J, with 16 bases between. This CDR3 has 15 amino acids. Germline V gene sequence: CDR1 LNHDA, CDR2 SQIVND (reference sequence). The CDR3 DNA is TGTGCCAGTAGTACCTCAACAGGGATCACTCAGCCCCAGCATTTT. Its translation is CASSTSTGITQPQHF.

The chain has TRBV4-1 and TRBJ2-7; D is unresolved. V gave up 0 bases and J gave up 0 bases, with 9 bases separating them. The CDR3 covers 15 residues. CDR1 is MGHRA and CDR2 is YSYEKL in the germline V gene. Here the CDR3 DNA reads TGCGCCAGCAGCCAAGAGGAACCGAGCTCCTACGAGCAGTACTTC. As protein: CASSQEEPSSYEQYF.

V gene TRBV11-3 combines with J gene TRBJ2-3; 8 bases are a match to TRBD2. V lost 5 bases to trimming and J lost 1 base; unmatched junction nucleotides: 8. This CDR3 comprises 16 residues. Germline CDR1 is SGHNT and CDR2 is YENEEA. This CDR3 is CASSPRAGGGTDTQYF. In DNA form, the CDR3 reads TGTGCCAGCAGCCCTAGGGCGGGAGGCGGCACAGATACGCAGTATTTT.

Worth noting for this clone: Different DNA sequences within this sample yield the same CDR3. The chain has TRBV9 and TRBJ2-3; D ambiguous. CDR1 and CDR2 (germline): SGDLS, YYNGEE. This CDR3 has 13 amino acids. V lost 0 bases and J 4 bases, leaving 6 bases between the germline ends. Written as DNA, the CDR3 is TGTGCCAGCAGCGTAGGATCCCCAGATACGCAGTATTTT. It codes for CASSVGSPDTQYF.

This chain uses TRBV25-1 with TRBJ2-1, with D possibly matching TRBD1 (6 bases). This CDR3 is 14 amino acids long. The ends were cut back, 8 bases at V and 0 bases at J, with 11 bases in the middle. Germline CDR1 reads MGHDK; CDR2 reads SYGVNS. The CDR3 coding sequence is TGTGCCAGCTCTCGGGACACCTCCTACAATGAGCAGTTCTTC. Residues: CASSRDTSYNEQFF.

V usage is TRBV5-1 and J usage is TRBJ2-5; 9 bases align to TRBD1. The ends lost 4 bases at V and 2 bases at J; junction bases unmatched: 9. The CDR3 is made up of 16 amino acids. Germline lookup yields CDR1 SGHRS and CDR2 YFSETQ. The CDR3 is CASSRGSGTGQETQYF. The CDR3, as DNA: TGCGCCAGCAGCCGGGGGAGTGGGACAGGGCAAGAGACCCAGTACTTC.